These 20 T cell receptor beta chains were all obtained from the same sample, sequenced in a study of shared clonotypes between healthy human individuals. Method: immunoSEQ multiplex PCR; TCRdb's copy keeps in-frame clones and lacks some. The sample lists approximately 940,000 clones, 60% to 85% occurring once. The sample taken for sequencing was memory CD4+ T cells sorted from blood. Indicated subset: CD45RA-negative fraction. These receptors originate from a man aged 18-30 years in good health.

The V call is TRBV5-1, the J call TRBJ1-6; a weak D match, TRBD1 (5 bases). CDR3 length: 15 residues. Germline V gene sequence: CDR1 SGHRS, CDR2 YFSETQ. The ends were cut back, 4 bases at V and 9 bases at J, with 17 bases in the middle. CDR3 coding DNA: TGCGCCAGCAGCCCTGAATCCAGGGTGAGTTCACCCCTCCACTTT. This gives the protein CASSPESRVSSPLHF.

A remark on this clone: The same CDR3 also results from other DNA sequences found in this sample. The chain has TRBV30 and TRBJ1-5, with D perhaps TRBD1 (6 bases). The CDR3 totals 14 residues. Trimming took 0 bases from V and 2 from J, leaving 8 bases between them. Germline CDR1 is GTSNPN and CDR2 is SVGIG (reference sequence). This CDR3 reads CAWSVKGGNQPQHF. In nucleotides, the CDR3 is TGTGCCTGGAGTGTCAAGGGGGGCAATCAGCCCCAGCATTTT.

The genes are TRBV11-2 and TRBJ2-5, with TRBD2 as a possible D gene (5 bases). The V end lost 5 bases, the J end lost 4 bases, and 11 bases lay between the germline ends. Germline V gene lookup returns CDR1 SGHAT and CDR2 FQNNGV. This CDR3 has 13 amino acids. CDR3 DNA: TGTGCCAGCAGCACGTTAGGGAGAGAGACCCAGTACTTC. It is translated as CASSTLGRETQYF.

V usage is TRBV5-1 and J usage is TRBJ2-7; 10 positions match TRBD1. There are 13 residues in the CDR3. Germline loops: CDR1 SGHRS, CDR2 YFSETQ. V lost 3 bases, J lost 9 bases, and 6 bases stayed unmatched. The CDR3 here is CASSSDRGFAQYF. CDR3 nucleotide sequence: TGCGCCAGCAGCTCGGACAGGGGGTTTGCGCAGTACTTC. Full variable domain (outside the CDR3, taken from reference TRBV5-1 and TRBJ2-7): KAGVTQTPRYLIKTRGQQVTLSCSPISGHRSVSWYQQTPGQGLQFLFEYFSETQRNKGNFPGRFSGRQFSNSRSEMNVSTLELGDSALYLCASSSDRGFAQYFGPGTRLTVT.

This clone occurred once. The chain joins TRBV19 to TRBJ2-3, with D perhaps TRBD1 or TRBD2 (5 bases each). Trimming removed 5 bases at V and 1 base at J, with 13 bases between. This CDR3 contains 15 residues. Germline values: CDR1 LNHDA, CDR2 SQIVND (reference sequence). The CDR3 DNA follows: TGTGCCAGTAGTCCCCGGGGCAGGGGCACAGATACGCAGTATTTT. Translation gives CASSPRGRGTDTQYF. Drawing the rest from reference TRBV19 and TRBJ2-3, the complete variable domain is DGGITQSPKYLFRKEGQNVTLSCEQNLNHDAMYWYRQDPGQGLRLIYYSQIVNDFQKGDIAEGYSVSREKKESFPLTVTSAQKNPTAFYLCASSPRGRGTDTQYFGPGTRLTVL.

This clone was seen a single time. V and J are TRBV5-1 and TRBJ2-2; the match to TRBD2 covers 7 bases. The CDR3 consists of 14 residues. Germline CDR1 is SGHRS and CDR2 is YFSETQ. The trim removed 2 bases at V and 5 bases at J, leaving 3 bases unmatched. CDR3 nucleotides: TGCGCCAGCAGCTTCGAGCGGGGAACCGGGGAGCTGTTTTTT. Translated: CASSFERGTGELFF.

The chain joins TRBV29-1 to TRBJ1-3, with D possibly TRBD1 on 5 matching bases. V was clipped by 4 bases and J by 3 bases, with 10 bases between them. This CDR3 has 13 residues. CDR1 SQVTM and CDR2 ANQGSEA come from the germline V gene. The CDR3 reads CSVVGGSGNTIYF. CDR3 nucleotide sequence: TGCAGCGTTGTTGGGGGTAGTGGAAACACCATATATTTT.

Only one count was recorded for this clone. This chain links TRBV19 with TRBJ2-4; 8 bases align to TRBD1. This CDR3 has 21 residues. Germline V lookup: CDR1 LNHDA, CDR2 SQIVND (reference sequence). Trimming took 6 bases from V and 1 from J; bases not matched to a gene: 23. CDR3 nucleotide sequence: TGTGCCAGTAGCCCCCCAAGAGGCAGGGGGCCTCCAGTACTCGCCAAAAACATTCAGTACTTC. Amino acids: CASSPPRGRGPPVLAKNIQYF.

The chain joins TRBV10-3 to TRBJ2-3; tentative D call: TRBD2 (5 bases). Germline V gene lookup returns CDR1 ENHRY and CDR2 SYGVKD. The CDR3 spans 14 residues. V lost 2 bases and J lost 5, with 11 bases in between. The chain's CDR3 is CAISERPEGDTQYF. DNA for the CDR3: TGTGCCATCAGTGAGCGCCCTGAGGGAGATACGCAGTATTTT.

This rearrangement joins TRBV5-1 to TRBJ2-3; 13 nucleotides agree with TRBD2. The CDR3 totals 15 residues. Trimming removed 3 bases from V and 6 bases from J; junction bases left unmatched: 4. Germline-derived CDR1 and CDR2 are SGHRS and YFSETQ. CDR3 in DNA: TGCGCCAGCAGCTGGACTAGCGGGAGAGGTGATACGCAGTATTTT. Translation: CASSWTSGRGDTQYF.

The genes are TRBV7-9 and TRBJ2-2; 8 bases match TRBD1. Trimming at V came to 5 bases and at J to 5 bases, leaving 10 bases not matched to a gene. Germline assignment: CDR1 SEHNR and CDR2 FQNEAQ (reference sequence). The CDR3 length is 16 residues. Here the CDR3 reads CASSLGRQGRTGELFF. CDR3 DNA sequence: TGTGCCAGCAGCCTGGGTCGACAGGGGAGGACCGGGGAGCTGTTTTTT.

This chain connects TRBV4-2 to TRBJ1-4; TRBD1 aligns across 7 bases. Germline trimming cut 3 bases from V and 8 bases from J; bases unmatched to any gene: 9. The CDR3 is made up of 15 amino acids. Germline V gene sequence: CDR1 LGHNA, CDR2 YNFKEQ. This CDR3 is CASSHLTGEGEKLFF. The CDR3 nucleotides read TGTGCCAGCAGCCACCTTACAGGGGAGGGAGAAAAACTGTTTTTT.

This rearrangement joins TRBV19 to TRBJ2-3, with 8 bases fitting TRBD2. The V segment lost 6 bases and the J segment 10 bases; nucleotides outside the gene matches: 18. Germline-derived CDR1 and CDR2 are LNHDA and SQIVND (reference sequence). CDR3 length: 16 amino acids. Here the CDR3 reads CASSPFLTSGTEAQYF. DNA for the CDR3: TGTGCCAGTAGCCCCTTTCTAACTAGCGGAACAGAGGCGCAGTATTTT.

This chain links TRBV30 with TRBJ1-6; 8 positions match TRBD1. The CDR3 length is 15 residues. V dropped 3 bases and J dropped 13; count of bases not matched to a gene: 14. Germline CDR1 reads GTSNPN; CDR2 reads SVGIG (reference sequence). The CDR3 coding sequence is TGTGCCTGGAGAGGGACCGGGACAGGCTCGTGGCCCCTCCACTTT. This translates into CAWRGTGTGSWPLHF.

The rearrangement joins TRBV27 to TRBJ2-1; TRBD1 or TRBD2 may be the D gene (5 bases each). Germline-derived CDR1 and CDR2 are MNHEY and SMNVEV (reference sequence). This CDR3 spans 15 amino acids. V was clipped by 2 bases and J by 2 bases, with 10 bases between them. This chain's CDR3 is CASSLEGSPYNEQFF. The CDR3 nucleotides are TGTGCCAGCAGTTTAGAGGGGTCGCCCTACAATGAGCAGTTCTTC.

This clone was recorded once. The chain employs TRBV19 and TRBJ1-5; no definite D call. CDR1 is LNHDA and CDR2 is SQIVND in the germline V gene (reference sequence). The V end lost 10 bases, the J end lost 2 bases, and 21 bases lay between the germline ends. The CDR3 sequence is 16 residues long. This CDR3 is CATTPVGAGGNQPQHF. CDR3 sequence (DNA): TGTGCCACGACTCCCGTGGGAGCCGGGGGCAATCAGCCCCAGCATTTT.

The rearrangement links TRBV28 to TRBJ2-2, with D perhaps being TRBD1 or TRBD2 (6 bases each). Trimming left V 8 bases short and J 5 bases short, with 18 bases between. This CDR3 has 15 residues. Germline V gene sequence: CDR1 MDHEN, CDR2 SYDVKM. CDR3 sequence: CASGYPGAGTGELFF. CDR3 sequence (DNA): TGTGCCAGCGGGTACCCAGGGGCGGGGACCGGGGAGCTGTTTTTT.

The J gene is TRBJ1-1, the V gene TRBV6-5; D uncertain. CDR3 length: 10 amino acids. Looked up from germline, CDR1 is MNHEY and CDR2 is SVGAGI. V lost 7 bases and J lost 8, with 8 bases in between. The CDR3 here is CASMYKEAFF. The DNA for the CDR3 is TGTGCCAGCATGTATAAGGAAGCTTTCTTT.

This chain links TRBV7-9 with TRBJ2-5; the D is unclear. This CDR3 is 12 amino acids long. The V gene's germline CDR1 is SEHNR and CDR2 FQNEAQ (reference sequence). V lost 7 bases and J 10 bases, leaving 16 bases between the germline ends. DNA of the CDR3: TGTGCCAGCACCCTTGGCCTCGGTGACCAGTACTTC. This gives the protein CASTLGLGDQYF.

The genes are TRBV11-2 and TRBJ2-5; D is possibly TRBD1 (7 bases). The germline V and J ends were trimmed by 3 bases and 2 bases, with 13 bases remaining between them. Germline CDR1 is SGHAT and CDR2 is FQNNGV. The CDR3 spans 15 residues. Here the CDR3 DNA reads TGTGCCAGCAGCTTCCAGGGGGGACGGCAAGAGACCCAGTACTTC. It encodes CASSFQGGRQETQYF.